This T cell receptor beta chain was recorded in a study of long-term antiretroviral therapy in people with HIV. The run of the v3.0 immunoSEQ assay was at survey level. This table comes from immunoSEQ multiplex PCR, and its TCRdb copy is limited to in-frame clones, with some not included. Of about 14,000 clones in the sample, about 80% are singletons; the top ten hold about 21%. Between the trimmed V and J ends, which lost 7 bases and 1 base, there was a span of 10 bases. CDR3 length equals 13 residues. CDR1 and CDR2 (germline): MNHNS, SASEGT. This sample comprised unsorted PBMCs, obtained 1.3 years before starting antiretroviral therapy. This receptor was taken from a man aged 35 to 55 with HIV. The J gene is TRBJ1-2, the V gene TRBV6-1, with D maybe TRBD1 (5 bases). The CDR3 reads CASTKDNNYGYTF. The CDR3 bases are TGTGCCAGCACCAAGGACAATAACTATGGCTACACCTTC.